This T cell receptor beta chain was retrieved from a study of blood T cell repertoires in COVID-19. Study-level information: Researchers got acute and convalescent COVID-19 samples from the United States, Italy and Spain.

Germline-derived CDR1 and CDR2 are MDHEN and SYDVKM. The CDR3 is made up of 15 amino acids. Between the trimmed V and J ends, which lost 5 bases and 0 bases, there was a span of 11 bases. In the original workflow: Estimated nucleated cell counts came from reference gene primer amplification. This table comes from immunoSEQ multiplex PCR, and its TCRdb copy is limited to in-frame clones, with some not included. V, J and clone size are taken as reported in that table, and D and trimming were inferred from the DNA itself. The table records approximately 190,000 clones, roughly 87% of them present only once. The table lists this clone with a count of one.

The chain joins TRBV28 to TRBJ2-1; no clear D gene. This receptor was obtained from a man between 60 and 75 years old with active or convalescent COVID-19. Sequences were obtained from peripheral blood. The CDR3 is CASSPFRSSYNEQFF. The CDR3 nucleotides are TGTGCCAGCAGTCCTTTTAGGAGCTCCTACAATGAGCAGTTCTTC.